This TCR beta chain was sequenced in a study of T cell responses to AZD1222 COVID-19 vaccine (dated by TCRdb to about 2021). About the full investigation: Because spike-specific TCR depth and breadth did not differ between the two schedules, AZD1222 recipients who got a second dose at roughly 4 weeks were pooled with those who got a second dose at roughly 12 weeks. A total of 233 trial participants underwent TCR sequencing, of whom around 200 received two doses of AZD1222 and approximately 25 received two doses of the MenACWY control vaccine. Trial participants were enrolled into age subgroups of 18-55, 56-69 and 70-plus years, which contained about 150, 28 and 57 TCR-sequenced participants, respectively. Paper-wide results and their limitations: Conclusions about previously exposed vaccinees are limited because only a handful of AZD1222 recipients were SARS-CoV-2 seropositive at baseline. Because no samples from the day 14 peak response were available, repertoires could be characterized only after the peak T cell response. After two AZD1222 doses, both the breadth and the depth of spike-specific TCRs were significantly higher than at day 0 and than in MenACWY recipients. In the small 56-69-year group, the increase in depth fell short of significance, most likely because of low power. Vaccine-associated CD4 TCRs spanned the whole spike protein, with dominant responses in regions 160-218 and 743-854. Nearly half of unique spike-specific TCRs reportedly recognized epitopes outside regions mutated in the B.1.351 and B.1.1.7 variants. Participants were mostly white British, with more females than males. The authors suggested clonal diversity may have been underestimated.

The V and J ends are trimmed by 0 bases and 5 bases, leaving 8 bases between them. Including the terminal cysteine and phenylalanine, the CDR3 comprises 15 residues. Kept here is only the CDR3 DNA, which spans 45 bases and is read in frame from base 1. The CDR1 and CDR2 encoded by the germline V gene are KGHSH and LQKENI. According to the study, the label for this sample's time point signals: baseline before first vaccination. The vaccinee samples were drawn from two UK trials, COV001 and COV002, one of which was a single-blind randomized controlled phase 2/3 trial testing AZD1222 (ChAdOx1 nCoV-19) in healthy adults. For TCRbeta chain sequencing, PBMC samples from trial participants were taken at day 0 and at day 28 after the second dose. The CDR3 regions of human TCRbeta chains were subjected to immunosequencing. The original methods were these. Repertoire TCRs were matched against a reference library of SARS-CoV-2-specific TCRs generated with the MIRA antigen-specificity platform. Breadth was defined as the fraction of unique TCRs that were SARS-CoV-2-associated, and depth was defined as the fraction of total T cells that were SARS-CoV-2-associated. Using the MIRA data, every spike-specific TCR was mapped to the spike region that the TCR reacted to and assigned to either a CD4 or a CD8 class. Log10-transformed breadth and depth values were compared by one-way ANOVA with Sidak's multiple comparisons tests. This immuneACCESS table, as held by TCRdb, lists in-frame sequences with V and J called but not all clones. Of the missing ones, under half trace to an unresolved V gene in checked studies; the others have no known cause. That table is the source of V, J and clone size, and D and trimming were worked out from the DNA. This sample is represented by around 160,000 clones; about 91% of them were singletons. Over 13% of the sample lies in the top ten.

This clone was seen only a few times. No cognate antigen has been identified for it. Base quality data are lacking; no much larger clone is found one base away. The rearrangement combines TRBV18 with TRBJ1-6; no D segment can be confidently identified. This TCR was sampled from an adult in good health. Sample: peripheral blood, taken on day 0 of AZD1222 vaccination. The CDR3 protein sequence reads: CASSPPVGNNSPLHF. The DNA reads as follows: TGTGCCAGCTCACCACCGGTGGGAAATAATTCACCCCTCCACTTT.